This is a list of T cell receptor beta chains from one sample in a study of molecular identifiers for immune sequencing clone quantification. Via MiXCR, TCRdb re-called the PCR reads, giving one row per CDR3 protein. This table has approximately 680,000 distinct CDR3 sequences, 25% appearing once. The material sequenced was naive CD8+ T cells from blood, with Jurkat cell RNA spiked in. These TCRs come from a human donor in good health. Some libraries in this study had Jurkat cell RNA spiked in. Both conserved end residues are part of each CDR3.

J: TRBJ1-2; V: TRBV27; CDR3: CASSMGFPGYGYTF
J: TRBJ1-1; V: TRBV19; CDR3: CASSPSRLMNTEAFF
J: TRBJ1-1; V: TRBV4-3; CDR3: CASSPHWGQPNTEAFF
J: TRBJ1-5; V: TRBV12-3/TRBV12-4; CDR3: CASSEVYRGGQPQHF
J: TRBJ1-1; V: TRBV6-2/TRBV6-3; CDR3: CASRSTGPHTEAFF
J: TRBJ2-2; V: TRBV9; CDR3: CASSVGETLGELFF
J: TRBJ2-7; V: TRBV4-1; CDR3: CASSPGTLYEQYF
J: TRBJ2-7; V: TRBV9; CDR3: CASSVDAGGPYEQYF
J: TRBJ2-7; V: TRBV5-3; CDR3: CASSLQGRNHEQYF
J: TRBJ2-1; V: TRBV3-1; CDR3: CASSQGSSSYNEQFF
J: TRBJ2-7; V: TRBV10-2; CDR3: CASSDQPTGAEQYF
J: TRBJ2-3; V: TRBV20-1; CDR3: CSARIVGAGEDTQYF
J: TRBJ2-7; V: TRBV20-1; CDR3: CSARAPHLDPYEQYF
J: TRBJ2-2; V: TRBV12-3/TRBV12-4; CDR3: CASSPSPGQRGGELFF
J: TRBJ2-7; V: TRBV20-1; CDR3: CSASPRRGTSARYEQYF
J: TRBJ2-2; V: TRBV7-6; CDR3: CASSSLDAGITGELFF
J: TRBJ1-5; V: TRBV20-1; CDR3: CSASQRNSNQPQHF
J: TRBJ1-2; V: TRBV7-9; CDR3: CASSPYGSSNYGYTF
J: TRBJ2-2; V: TRBV12-3/TRBV12-4; CDR3: CASVPGTETIRNTGELFF
J: TRBJ1-2; V: TRBV4-2; CDR3: CASSQRTGQGVIPTF
J: TRBJ2-7; V: TRBV28; CDR3: CASRPVNFYEQYF
J: TRBJ2-2; V: TRBV29-1; CDR3: CSVTPGTGELFF
J: TRBJ2-7; V: TRBV7-9; CDR3: CASSTSRDSSSYEQYF
J: TRBJ2-5; V: TRBV7-9; CDR3: CASSSTGTSKETQYF
J: TRBJ2-2; V: TRBV6-5; CDR3: CASSYLSGTGELFF
J: TRBJ2-5; V: TRBV28; CDR3: CASSFPTGGGPETQYF
J: TRBJ2-1; V: TRBV27; CDR3: CSSSYPSGRAGEQFF
J: TRBJ1-1; V: TRBV19; CDR3: CASSISNRGRATEAFF
J: TRBJ1-5; V: TRBV15; CDR3: CATSRRGQINQPQHF
J: TRBJ1-2; V: TRBV4-1; CDR3: CASSQEPGRNYGYTF
J: TRBJ2-7; V: TRBV28; CDR3: CASSLRDRPTTYAQYF
J: TRBJ2-7; V: TRBV20-1; CDR3: CSLRGLPNYEQYF
J: TRBJ2-7; V: TRBV9; CDR3: CASSVEASGTLEQYF
J: TRBJ2-1; V: TRBV7-6; CDR3: CASSLPSAEPRQVSYNEQFF
J: TRBJ2-6; V: TRBV5-1; CDR3: CASSLYLSRDGSSGANVLTF
J: TRBJ2-2; V: TRBV2; CDR3: CASSAGLAGGNTGELFF
J: TRBJ2-7; V: TRBV20-1; CDR3: CSAERESSYEQYF
J: TRBJ2-7; V: TRBV4-2; CDR3: CASSPGEHEQYF
J: TRBJ1-6; V: TRBV20-1; CDR3: CSASPHAMGSPLHF
J: TRBJ1-1; V: TRBV7-2; CDR3: CASSSWGAAEAFF